A selection of T cell receptor beta chains follows, all from one sample in a study of blood T cell repertoires in COVID-19. Here immunoSEQ multiplex PCR was the method, and the copy in TCRdb shows in-frame clones only, minus some. This sample yields 140,000 or so clones, of which about four fifths are seen a single time; approximately 3% belongs to the top ten. The material sequenced was PBMCs or T cells enriched from blood (not recorded which). These receptors were obtained from a woman aged 45 to 65 with acute COVID-19. The CDR3 runs from the conserved cysteine through the conserved F or W. The D gene is left open where the match is weak. The size entry is marked missing in some rows and otherwise reads once, few, many or a size class.

NA	TRBV3-1/TRBV3-2	NA	TRBJ1-5	CASSQGPGDQPQHF	TGTGCCAGCAGCCAAGGCCCAGGGGATCAGCCCCAGCATTTT
NA	TRBV7-3	NA	TRBJ2-3	CASSPEPSSTDTQYF	TGTGCCAGCAGCCCCGAGCCTTCTAGCACAGATACGCAGTATTTT
TRBD2	TRBV9	NA	TRBJ2-3	CASSEGLVVSDTQYF	TGTGCCAGCAGCGAGGGACTAGTAGTCTCAGATACGCAGTATTTT
TRBD2	TRBV7-4	NA	TRBJ2-1	CASRSSGLVYNEQFF	TGTGCCAGCCGCTCCTCGGGACTAGTTTATAATGAGCAGTTCTTC
TRBD1	TRBV27	NA	TRBJ1-2	CASSRTGYYGYTF	TGTGCCAGCAGTAGGACAGGGTACTATGGCTACACCTTC
NA	TRBV19	NA	TRBJ2-1	CAARPTAGFYNEQFF	TGTGCCGCCCGCCCCACAGCGGGCTTCTACAATGAGCAGTTCTTC
NA	TRBV19	NA	TRBJ1-1	CASSMSMNTEAFF	TGTGCCAGTAGTATGAGCATGAACACTGAAGCTTTCTTT
TRBD2	TRBV6-4	NA	TRBJ2-7	CASSSGASYEQYF	TGTGCCAGCTCTAGCGGGGCCTCCTACGAGCAGTACTTC
NA	TRBV5-8	NA	TRBJ1-1	CASSIRGLGNTEAFF	TGTGCCAGCAGCATACGGGGTTTGGGGAACACTGAAGCTTTCTTT
TRBD1	TRBV27	NA	TRBJ1-2	CASRGQGLGGYTF	TGTGCCAGCAGAGGACAGGGGCTAGGTGGCTACACCTTC
NA	TRBV15	NA	TRBJ2-1	CATSRGVSDEQFF	TGTGCCACCAGCAGAGGGGTCAGCGATGAGCAGTTCTTC
NA	TRBV29-1	once	TRBJ2-1	CSVASYNEQFF	TGCAGCGTTGCGTCCTACAATGAGCAGTTCTTC
NA	TRBV3-1/TRBV3-2	NA	TRBJ1-2	CASSQESFRGYTF	TGTGCCAGCAGCCAAGAATCCTTCCGTGGCTACACCTTC
TRBD2	TRBV3-1/TRBV3-2	NA	TRBJ2-1	CASSQAGLAASYNEQFF	TGTGCCAGCAGCCAGGCAGGGCTAGCGGCCTCCTACAATGAGCAGTTCTTC
TRBD1	TRBV18	NA	TRBJ2-2	CASSGTGSSTGELFF	TGTGCCAGCTCAGGGACAGGGTCAAGCACCGGGGAGCTGTTTTTT
NA	TRBV2	NA	TRBJ1-4	CASRADRNNEKLFF	TGTGCCAGCAGGGCCGACAGGAATAATGAAAAACTGTTTTTT
NA	TRBV29-1	NA	TRBJ2-2	CSVVPGRYDGELFF	TGCAGCGTTGTGCCAGGGAGGTATGACGGGGAGCTGTTTTTT
NA	TRBV4-2	NA	TRBJ1-2	CASSQGQENSGYTF	TGTGCCAGCAGCCAAGGACAGGAAAATAGTGGCTACACCTTC
TRBD2	TRBV11-3	NA	TRBJ2-3	CATGGGTDTQYF	TGTGCCACCGGGGGGGGTACAGATACGCAGTATTTT
TRBD1	TRBV19	NA	TRBJ2-3	CASRPGQGPTDTQYF	TGTGCCAGTAGACCGGGACAGGGTCCGACAGATACGCAGTATTTT
NA	TRBV2	once	TRBJ2-7	CASGQGYEQYF	TGTGCCAGCGGACAAGGTTACGAGCAGTACTTC
TRBD1	TRBV5-1	NA	TRBJ1-6	CASSLAFRQGNSPLHF	TGCGCCAGCAGCTTGGCCTTCAGACAGGGGAATTCACCCCTCCACTTT
TRBD1	TRBV9	NA	TRBJ1-2	CASSAATGGYGYTF	TGTGCCAGCAGCGCCGCGACAGGGGGCTATGGCTACACCTTC
NA	TRBV7-9	NA	TRBJ2-3	CASSDTVDTQYF	TGTGCCAGCAGCGATACGGTGGATACGCAGTATTTT
NA	TRBV11-2	few	TRBJ2-7	CASSYSSGIYEQYF	TGTGCCAGCAGCTACAGTAGCGGCATCTACGAGCAGTACTTC
NA	TRBV11-2	NA	TRBJ1-1	CASSLGGNSEAFF	TGTGCCAGCAGCTTAGGAGGTAATTCTGAAGCTTTCTTT
NA	TRBV5-1	NA	TRBJ1-6	CASRGGFGSSSPLHF	TGCGCCAGCCGCGGAGGCTTCGGGAGTAGTTCACCCCTCCACTTT
NA	TRBV19	NA	TRBJ1-4	CASSIYPEKLFF	TGTGCCAGTAGTATCTATCCTGAAAAACTGTTTTTT
NA	TRBV21-1	NA	TRBJ2-2	CASSSKEIRTYNTGELFF	TGTGCCAGCAGCAGCAAAGAAATACGGACTTACAACACCGGGGAGCTGTTTTTT
NA	TRBV19	NA	TRBJ2-1	CASSILLGGVNEQFF	TGTGCCAGTAGTATCCTACTAGGGGGTGTAAATGAGCAGTTCTTC
NA	TRBV7-8	NA	TRBJ1-5	CASSLTSPGGNQPQHF	TGTGCCAGCAGCTTAACCTCACCGGGGGGCAATCAGCCCCAGCATTTT
TRBD1	TRBV27	few	TRBJ1-3	CASRPRQGKSSGNTIYF	TGTGCCAGCCGTCCTCGACAGGGGAAGAGCTCTGGAAACACCATATATTTT
NA	TRBV3-1/TRBV3-2	NA	TRBJ1-2	CASSPQSGAGYTF	TGTGCCAGCAGCCCTCAAAGTGGGGCTGGCTACACCTTC